This entry lists 15 T cell receptor beta chains sequenced from one sample in a study of identical twins. A single record per CDR3 protein comes from TCRdb applying MiXCR to the 5' RACE reads. Among approximately 410,000 distinct CDR3 sequences, about a fifth were seen once, and the ten largest hold more than 10%. Source material: naive T cells sorted from blood. The receptor set was obtained from a man aged 50-59 years in good health.

The chain has TRBV9 and TRBJ1-3, with D perhaps matching TRBD1 (5 bases). The V gene's germline CDR1 is SGDLS and CDR2 YYNGEE. The CDR3 contains 16 residues. Between the trimmed V and J ends, which lost 0 bases and 0 bases, there was a span of 10 bases. The CDR3 DNA reads TGTGCCAGCAGCGTAGGGGGGGGAAGCTCTGGAAACACCATATATTTT. It codes for CASSVGGGSSGNTIYF.

This clonotype was picked up many times. V and J are TRBV5-1 and TRBJ1-1; TRBD1 agrees at 8 bases. The CDR3 is made up of 13 amino acids. With V trimmed by 2 bases and J by 4 bases, 1 base remained unmatched. The V gene's germline CDR1 is SGHRS and CDR2 YFSETQ. The CDR3 region is CASSFTGGTEAFF. As DNA, the CDR3 is TGCGCCAGCAGCTTTACAGGGGGCACTGAAGCTTTCTTT. Supplemented by reference TRBV5-1 and TRBJ1-1, the full variable domain reads KAGVTQTPRYLIKTRGQQVTLSCSPISGHRSVSWYQQTPGQGLQFLFEYFSETQRNKGNFPGRFSGRQFSNSRSEMNVSTLELGDSALYLCASSFTGGTEAFFGQGTRLTVV.

The table lists this clonotype with a few counts. This chain joins TRBV5-1 and TRBJ1-2; D call uncertain. The CDR3 loop spans 14 amino acids. Germline CDR1 reads SGHRS; CDR2 reads YFSETQ. V lost 1 base, J lost 2 bases, and 9 bases lay in between. The DNA of the CDR3 is TGCGCCAGCAGCTTGCCAGGACCCAACTATGGCTACACCTTC. Translating gives CASSLPGPNYGYTF.

This clonotype was observed a few times. This chain links TRBV7-2 with TRBJ2-5, with D perhaps matching TRBD1 or TRBD2 (5 bases each). Trimming removed 10 bases from V and 5 bases from J, with 23 bases in between. The CDR3 runs to 15 residues. CDR1 SGHTA and CDR2 FQGNSA come from the germline V gene. The CDR3 sequence: CATTTLRAWGETQYF. The CDR3 DNA is TGTGCCACCACTACCTTGAGGGCCTGGGGGGAGACCCAGTACTTC.

At least ten counts were recorded for this clonotype. The chain joins TRBV4-1 to TRBJ2-1; D ambiguous. The CDR3 covers 13 residues. Trimming took 3 bases from V and 3 from J, leaving 6 bases between them. Germline-derived CDR1 and CDR2 are MGHRA and YSYEKL. The CDR3 region has the DNA TGCGCCAGCAGCCACGAACACTACAATGAGCAGTTCTTC. Translation gives CASSHEHYNEQFF.

The chain uses TRBV3-1 and TRBJ2-1; a possible D gene is TRBD2 (6 bases). CDR1 and CDR2 (germline): LGHDT, YNNKEL (reference sequence). V was trimmed by 3 bases and J by 5 bases, leaving 11 bases between them. The CDR3 is 14 amino acids. The chain's CDR3 is CASSHRRGDNEQFF. In DNA, the CDR3 is TGTGCCAGCAGCCACCGGAGGGGTGACAATGAGCAGTTCTTC.

This clonotype came up a few times. The gene calls are TRBV20-1 and TRBJ1-1; perhaps TRBD1 as D (6 bases). Germline V gene sequence: CDR1 DFQATT, CDR2 SNEGSKA (reference sequence). CDR3 length: 13 amino acids. Deletions cut 6 bases from V and 4 bases from J, with 15 bases between. This CDR3 is CSAREGGGTEAFF. The CDR3, as DNA: TGCAGTGCCAGGGAGGGGGGAGGCACTGAAGCTTTCTTT.

This clonotype was found many times. The rearrangement links TRBV12-3 or TRBV12-4 to TRBJ2-1; D may be TRBD1 (6 bases). The CDR3 spans 13 residues. The V end lost 8 bases, the J end lost 8 bases, and 16 bases lay between the germline ends. CDR3 nucleotide sequence: TGTGCCAGCCGAAAGAGCAACAGGGATGAGCAGTTCTTC. This gives the protein CASRKSNRDEQFF.

At least ten counts were recorded for this clonotype. The chain combines TRBV4-2 with TRBJ2-1; TRBD2 matches at 9 bases. The germline CDR1 and CDR2 sequences are LGHNA and YNFKEQ. CDR3 size: 18 residues. Unmatched junction bases numbered 12, after V lost 6 bases and J lost 0 bases. CDR3 sequence: CASSHGLLAGRSYNEQFF. CDR3 bases: TGTGCCAGCAGTCATGGCCTACTAGCGGGCCGCTCCTACAATGAGCAGTTCTTC.

Many counts were recorded for this clonotype. The genes are TRBV20-1 and TRBJ1-1, with 9 bases fitting TRBD1. Germline trimming cut 1 base from V and 1 base from J; bases unmatched to any gene: 1. Per germline, CDR1 DFQATT and CDR2 SNEGSKA (reference sequence). This CDR3 comprises 14 residues. The CDR3 is CSARAGQGNTEAFF. In DNA, the CDR3 is TGCAGTGCTAGAGCGGGACAGGGGAACACTGAAGCTTTCTTT.

The chain has TRBV20-1 and TRBJ1-5, with D hard to call. Germline values: CDR1 DFQATT, CDR2 SNEGSKA (reference sequence). With 2 bases removed from V and 3 bases from J, the gap between germline ends came to 8 bases. CDR3 length equals 13 residues. CDR3 bases: TGCAGTGCTAGACCCGTCCCCAATCAGCCCCAGCATTTT. This encodes CSARPVPNQPQHF.

This clonotype was recorded once. The gene calls are TRBV4-2 and TRBJ2-7; D is perhaps TRBD1 or TRBD2 (6 bases each). Deletions cut 0 bases from V and 2 bases from J, with 11 bases between. Germline assignment: CDR1 LGHNA and CDR2 YNFKEQ. The CDR3 length is 15 residues. The CDR3 protein is CASSQEEGQAYEQYF. CDR3 DNA: TGTGCCAGCAGCCAAGAGGAGGGACAAGCCTACGAGCAGTACTTC.

CDR3: CATSVGPGELFF. The CDR3 nucleotides read TGTGCCACCAGTGTAGGCCCCGGGGAGCTGTTTTTT. V is TRBV24-1 and J is TRBJ2-2; D call uncertain. This CDR3 is built from 12 residues. CDR1 is KGHDR and CDR2 is SFDVKD in the germline V gene. V gave up 5 bases and J gave up 6 bases, with 6 bases separating them.

This chain joins TRBV4-3 and TRBJ2-5; the D gene is possibly TRBD2 (5 bases). The V and J ends lost 3 bases and 4 bases respectively, with 21 bases between them. In germline, CDR1 is LGHNA, CDR2 YSLEER. The length of the CDR3 is 17 residues. The CDR3 spells CASSQTAAGAGAETQYF. The CDR3 DNA follows: TGCGCCAGCAGCCAGACTGCGGCGGGCGCGGGCGCAGAGACCCAGTACTTC.

The rearrangement uses TRBV24-1 and TRBJ1-5; D is perhaps TRBD1 (5 bases). This CDR3 comprises 14 residues. Germline assignment: CDR1 KGHDR and CDR2 SFDVKD. Between the trimmed V and J ends, which lost 7 bases and 6 bases, there was a span of 15 bases. The CDR3 sequence: CATSQATASQPQHF. The CDR3 nucleotides are TGTGCCACCAGCCAAGCGACAGCTTCTCAGCCCCAGCATTTT.